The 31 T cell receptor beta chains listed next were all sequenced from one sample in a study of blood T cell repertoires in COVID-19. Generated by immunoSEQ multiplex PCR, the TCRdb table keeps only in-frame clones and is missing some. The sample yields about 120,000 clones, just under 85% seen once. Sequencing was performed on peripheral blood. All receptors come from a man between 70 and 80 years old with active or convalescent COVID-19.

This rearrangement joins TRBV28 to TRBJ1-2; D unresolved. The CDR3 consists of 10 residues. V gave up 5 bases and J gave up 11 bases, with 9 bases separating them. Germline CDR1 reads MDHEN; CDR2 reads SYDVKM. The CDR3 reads CASSRGPYTF. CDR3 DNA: TGTGCCAGCAGTCGAGGGCCATACACCTTC.

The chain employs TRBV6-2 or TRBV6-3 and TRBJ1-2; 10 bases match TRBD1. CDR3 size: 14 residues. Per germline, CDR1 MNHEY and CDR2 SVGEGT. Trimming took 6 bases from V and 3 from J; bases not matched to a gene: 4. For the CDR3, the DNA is TGTGCCAGCAGCCCTGGACAGGGGGACTATGGCTACACCTTC. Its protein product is CASSPGQGDYGYTF.

CDR3 sequence reads: CSARFLYEQYF. The CDR3 nucleotides read TGCAGTGCTAGGTTCCTATACGAGCAGTACTTC. The chain has TRBV20-1 and TRBJ2-7; no clear D gene. V shed 3 bases and J shed 4 bases, with 7 bases lying between them. The CDR3 spans 11 residues. CDR1 and CDR2 from the germline V gene are DFQATT and SNEGSKA (reference sequence).

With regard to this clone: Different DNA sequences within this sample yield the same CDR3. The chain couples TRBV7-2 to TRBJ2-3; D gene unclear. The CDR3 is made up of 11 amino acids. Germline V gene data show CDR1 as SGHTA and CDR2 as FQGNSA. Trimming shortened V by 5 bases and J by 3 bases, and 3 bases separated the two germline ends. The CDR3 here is CASSLTDTQYF. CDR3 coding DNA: TGTGCCAGCAGCCTTACAGATACGCAGTATTTT.

In nucleotides, the CDR3 is TGTGCCAGCAGTTACGGGGGGGGGATTGCTAATGAAAAACTGTTTTTT. Amino acids: CASSYGGGIANEKLFF. The chain has TRBV6-5 and TRBJ1-4; TRBD1 might be the D (5 bases). V was clipped by 2 bases and J by 3 bases, with 13 bases between them. This CDR3 contains 16 residues. Germline CDR1 MNHEY, CDR2 SVGAGI.

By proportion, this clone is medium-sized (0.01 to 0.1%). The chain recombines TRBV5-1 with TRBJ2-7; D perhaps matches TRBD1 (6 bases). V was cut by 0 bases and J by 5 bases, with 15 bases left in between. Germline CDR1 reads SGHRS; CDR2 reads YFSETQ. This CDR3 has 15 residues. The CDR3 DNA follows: TGCGCCAGCAGCTTGGACAGGGCTCCTGTGAACGAGCAGTACTTC. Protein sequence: CASSLDRAPVNEQYF.

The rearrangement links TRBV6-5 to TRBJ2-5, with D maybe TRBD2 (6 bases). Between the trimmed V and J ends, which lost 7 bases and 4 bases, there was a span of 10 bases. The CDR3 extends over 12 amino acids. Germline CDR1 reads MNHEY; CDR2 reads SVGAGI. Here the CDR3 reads CASIAGRETQYF. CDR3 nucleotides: TGTGCCAGCATTGCGGGAAGAGAGACCCAGTACTTC.

CDR3 sequence: CAISEYGTNTGELFF. The CDR3, as DNA: TGTGCCATCAGTGAGTATGGTACAAACACCGGGGAGCTGTTTTTT. The chain has TRBV10-3 and TRBJ2-2; D remains unclear. V was cut by 1 base and J by 2 bases, with 8 bases left in between. Germline V gene sequence: CDR1 ENHRY, CDR2 SYGVKD. The CDR3 has 15 amino acids.

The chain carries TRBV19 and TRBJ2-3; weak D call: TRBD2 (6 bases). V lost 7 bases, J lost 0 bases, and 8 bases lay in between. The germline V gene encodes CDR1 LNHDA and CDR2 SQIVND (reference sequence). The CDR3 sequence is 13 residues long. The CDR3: CASNGGSTDTQYF. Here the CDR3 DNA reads TGTGCCAGTAACGGGGGTAGCACAGATACGCAGTATTTT.

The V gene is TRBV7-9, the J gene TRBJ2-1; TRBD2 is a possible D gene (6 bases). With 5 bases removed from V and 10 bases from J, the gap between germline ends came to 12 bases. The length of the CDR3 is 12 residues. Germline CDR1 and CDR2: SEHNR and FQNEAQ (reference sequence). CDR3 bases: TGTGCCAGCAGCCCCGGGGGACGAGAGCAGTTCTTC. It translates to CASSPGGREQFF.

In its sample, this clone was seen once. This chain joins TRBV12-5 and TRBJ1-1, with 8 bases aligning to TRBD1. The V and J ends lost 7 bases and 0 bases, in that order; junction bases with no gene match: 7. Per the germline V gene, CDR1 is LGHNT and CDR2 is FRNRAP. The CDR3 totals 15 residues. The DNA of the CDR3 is TGTGCTAGTGAAGGAGGACAGGGAGTGAACACTGAAGCTTTCTTT. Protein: CASEGGQGVNTEAFF.

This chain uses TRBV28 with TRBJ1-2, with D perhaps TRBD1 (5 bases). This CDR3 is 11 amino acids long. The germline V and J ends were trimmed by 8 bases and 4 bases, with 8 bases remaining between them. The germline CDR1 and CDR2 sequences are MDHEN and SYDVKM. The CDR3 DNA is TGTGCCAGCTCCGGGGGCTATGGCTACACCTTC. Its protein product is CASSGGYGYTF.

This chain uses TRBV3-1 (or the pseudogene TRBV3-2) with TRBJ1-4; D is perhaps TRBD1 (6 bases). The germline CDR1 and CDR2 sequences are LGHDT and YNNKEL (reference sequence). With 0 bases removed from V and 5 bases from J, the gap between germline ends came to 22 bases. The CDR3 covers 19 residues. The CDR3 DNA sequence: TGTGCCAGCAGCCAAGATCGGTTGGCAGGGGTATTTTCGAATGAAAAACTGTTTTTT. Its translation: CASSQDRLAGVFSNEKLFF.

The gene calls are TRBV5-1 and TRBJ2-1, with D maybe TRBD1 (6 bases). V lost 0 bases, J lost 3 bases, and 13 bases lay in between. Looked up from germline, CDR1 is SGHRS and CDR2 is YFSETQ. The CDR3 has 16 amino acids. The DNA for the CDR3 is TGCGCCAGCAGCTTGGCCAGTCAGGGGAACTACAATGAGCAGTTCTTC. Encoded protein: CASSLASQGNYNEQFF.

CDR3 bases: TGTGCCAGCAGTTTACGACAGACCTCTGGAAACACCATATATTTT. This codes for CASSLRQTSGNTIYF. This chain uses TRBV28 with TRBJ1-3, with D maybe TRBD1 (5 bases). The germline gives CDR1 MDHEN, CDR2 SYDVKM. V shed 2 bases and J shed 0 bases, with 8 bases lying between them. The CDR3 loop spans 15 amino acids. The variable domain in full, completed from reference TRBV28 and TRBJ1-3, reads DVKVTQSSRYLVKRTGEKVFLECVQDMDHENMFWYRQDPGLGLRLIYFSYDVKMKEKGDIPEGYSVSREKKERFSLILESASTNQTSMYLCASSLRQTSGNTIYFGEGSWLTVV.

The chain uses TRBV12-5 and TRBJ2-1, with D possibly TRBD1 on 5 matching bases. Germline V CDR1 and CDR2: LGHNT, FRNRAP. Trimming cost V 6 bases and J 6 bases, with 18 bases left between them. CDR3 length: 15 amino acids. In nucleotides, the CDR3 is TGTGCTAGTGGGGACACAGCGAGAGGTGGCAATGAGCAGTTCTTC. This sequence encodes CASGDTARGGNEQFF.

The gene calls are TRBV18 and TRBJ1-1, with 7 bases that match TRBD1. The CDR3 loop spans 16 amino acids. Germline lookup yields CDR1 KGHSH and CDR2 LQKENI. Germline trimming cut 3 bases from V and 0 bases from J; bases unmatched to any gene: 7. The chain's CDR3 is CASSPLQGRLNTEAFF. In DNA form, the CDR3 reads TGTGCCAGCTCACCTCTACAGGGGCGGTTGAACACTGAAGCTTTCTTT.

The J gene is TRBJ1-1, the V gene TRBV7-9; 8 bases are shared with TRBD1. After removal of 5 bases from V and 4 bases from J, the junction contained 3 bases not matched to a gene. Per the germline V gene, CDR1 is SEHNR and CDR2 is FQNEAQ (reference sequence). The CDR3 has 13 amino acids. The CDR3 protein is CASSRDRSTEAFF. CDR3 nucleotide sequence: TGTGCCAGCAGCCGGGACAGGTCCACTGAAGCTTTCTTT.

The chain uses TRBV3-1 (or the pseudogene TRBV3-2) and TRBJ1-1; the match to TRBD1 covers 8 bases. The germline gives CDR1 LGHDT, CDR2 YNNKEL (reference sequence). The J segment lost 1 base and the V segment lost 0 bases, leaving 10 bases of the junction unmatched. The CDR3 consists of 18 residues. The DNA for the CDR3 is TGTGCCAGCAGCCAAGATTGGTCAGGGGGCGCGTGGAACACTGAAGCTTTCTTT. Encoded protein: CASSQDWSGGAWNTEAFF.

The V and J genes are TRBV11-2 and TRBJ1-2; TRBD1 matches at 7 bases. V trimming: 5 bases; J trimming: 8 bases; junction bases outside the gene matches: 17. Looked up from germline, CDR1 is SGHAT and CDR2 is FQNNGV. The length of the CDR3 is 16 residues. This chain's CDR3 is CASSPAGGGALGGYTF. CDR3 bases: TGTGCCAGCAGCCCCGCGGGAGGGGGCGCCTTGGGGGGCTACACCTTC.

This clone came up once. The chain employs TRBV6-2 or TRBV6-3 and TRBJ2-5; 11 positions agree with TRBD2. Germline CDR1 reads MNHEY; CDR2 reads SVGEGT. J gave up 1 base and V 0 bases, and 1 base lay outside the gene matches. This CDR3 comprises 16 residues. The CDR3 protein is CASSYSGTSGQETQYF. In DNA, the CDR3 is TGTGCCAGCAGTTACTCGGGGACTAGCGGCCAAGAGACCCAGTACTTC.

The CDR3, as DNA: TGTGCCAGCGGCCAGGGGCACACAGATACGCAGTATTTT. Its protein product is CASGQGHTDTQYF. The rearrangement joins TRBV5-6 to TRBJ2-3, with D possibly being TRBD1 (6 bases). The CDR3 loop spans 13 amino acids. Trimming left V 7 bases short and J 2 bases short, with 11 bases between. Per the germline V gene, CDR1 is SGHDT and CDR2 is YYEEEE.

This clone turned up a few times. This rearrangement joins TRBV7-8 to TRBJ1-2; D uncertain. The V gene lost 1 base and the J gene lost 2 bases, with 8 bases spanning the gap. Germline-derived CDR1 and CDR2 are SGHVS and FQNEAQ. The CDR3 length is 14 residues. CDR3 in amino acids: CASSLDSLNYGYTF. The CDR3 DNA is TGTGCCAGCAGCTTAGACAGTCTCAACTATGGCTACACCTTC.

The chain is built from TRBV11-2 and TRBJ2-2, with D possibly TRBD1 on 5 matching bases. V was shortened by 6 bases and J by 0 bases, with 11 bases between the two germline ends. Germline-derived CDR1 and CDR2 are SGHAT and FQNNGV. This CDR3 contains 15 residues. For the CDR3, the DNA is TGTGCCAGCAGGTTGGTCAGGGCGAACACCGGGGAGCTGTTTTTT. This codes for CASRLVRANTGELFF.

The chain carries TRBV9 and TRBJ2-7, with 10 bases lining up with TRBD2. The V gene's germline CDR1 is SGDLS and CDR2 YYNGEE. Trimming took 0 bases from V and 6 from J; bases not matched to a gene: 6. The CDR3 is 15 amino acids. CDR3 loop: CASSVEGASGSEQYF. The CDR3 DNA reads TGTGCCAGCAGCGTAGAAGGTGCTAGCGGGAGCGAGCAGTACTTC.

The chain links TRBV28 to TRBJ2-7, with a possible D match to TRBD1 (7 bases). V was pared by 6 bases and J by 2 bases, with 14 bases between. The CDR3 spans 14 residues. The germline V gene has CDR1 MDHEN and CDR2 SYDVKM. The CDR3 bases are TGTGCCAGCAGGCGGGGCAGGGGGACCTACGAGCAGTACTTC. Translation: CASRRGRGTYEQYF.

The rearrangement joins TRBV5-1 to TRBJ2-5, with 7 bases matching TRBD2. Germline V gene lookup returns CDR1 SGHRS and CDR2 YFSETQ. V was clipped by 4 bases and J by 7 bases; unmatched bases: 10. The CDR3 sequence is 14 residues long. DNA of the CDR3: TGCGCCAGCAGCCCGGGGACTACGGTTGGGACCCAGTACTTC. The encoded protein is CASSPGTTVGTQYF. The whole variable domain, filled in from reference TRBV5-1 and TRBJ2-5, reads KAGVTQTPRYLIKTRGQQVTLSCSPISGHRSVSWYQQTPGQGLQFLFEYFSETQRNKGNFPGRFSGRQFSNSRSEMNVSTLELGDSALYLCASSPGTTVGTQYFGPGTRLLVL.

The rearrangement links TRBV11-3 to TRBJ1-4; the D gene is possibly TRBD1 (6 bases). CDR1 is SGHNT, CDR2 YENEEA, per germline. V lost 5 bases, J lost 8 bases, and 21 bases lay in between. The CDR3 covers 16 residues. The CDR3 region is CASSQAGGGAREKLFF. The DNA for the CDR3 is TGTGCCAGCAGCCAAGCCGGTGGGGGGGCCCGGGAAAAACTGTTTTTT.

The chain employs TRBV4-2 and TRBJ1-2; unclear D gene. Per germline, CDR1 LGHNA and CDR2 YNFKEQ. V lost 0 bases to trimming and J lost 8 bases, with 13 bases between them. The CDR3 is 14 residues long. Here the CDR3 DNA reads TGTGCCAGCAGCCAAGACTACAGCCGAAGGGGCTACACCTTC. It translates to CASSQDYSRRGYTF.

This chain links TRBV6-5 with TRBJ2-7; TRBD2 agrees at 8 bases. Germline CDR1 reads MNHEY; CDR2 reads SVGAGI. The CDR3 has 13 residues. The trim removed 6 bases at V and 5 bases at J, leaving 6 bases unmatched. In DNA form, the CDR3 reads TGTGCCAGCAGCCGGACTAGCCGCGACGAGCAGTACTTC. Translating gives CASSRTSRDEQYF.

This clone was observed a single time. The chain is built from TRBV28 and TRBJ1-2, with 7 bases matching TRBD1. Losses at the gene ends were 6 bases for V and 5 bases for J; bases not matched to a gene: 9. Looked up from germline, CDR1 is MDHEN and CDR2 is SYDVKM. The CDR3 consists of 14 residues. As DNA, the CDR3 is TGTGCCAGCAGGCCTCGACAGGGACGGTATGGCTACACCTTC. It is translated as CASRPRQGRYGYTF.